Following are 14 T cell receptor beta chains from one sample sequenced in a study of cytomegalovirus exposure and HLA in healthy donors. The PCR used 60 Vbeta and 13 Jbeta primers. Generated by immunoSEQ multiplex PCR, the TCRdb table keeps only in-frame clones and is missing some. The profile covers some 200,000 clones, with about 83% appearing a single time and about 3% taken by the ten largest. Sequences were obtained from PBMCs. These receptors all stem from a female donor in good health and CMV-seronegative.

This clone came up once. This chain connects TRBV7-8 to TRBJ1-2; D gene unclear. The CDR3 length is 13 residues. Trimming left V 1 base short and J 2 bases short, with 5 bases between. CDR1 and CDR2 (germline): SGHVS, FQNEAQ. The DNA of the CDR3 is TGTGCCAGCAGCTTAGTAGTGAACTATGGCTACACCTTC. This sequence encodes CASSLVVNYGYTF. The full variable domain, completed using reference TRBV7-8 and TRBJ1-2, is GAGVSQSPRYKVAKRGQDVALRCDPISGHVSLFWYQQALGQGPEFLTYFQNEAQLDKSGLPSDRFFAERPEGSVSTLKIQRTQQEDSAVYLCASSLVVNYGYTFGSGTRLTVV.

The rearrangement uses TRBV2 and TRBJ1-6; D remains unclear. This CDR3 comprises 12 residues. With 9 bases removed from V and 7 bases from J, the gap between germline ends came to 10 bases. CDR1 is SNHLY, CDR2 FYNNEI, per germline. Here the CDR3 reads CARAPRNSPLHF. DNA for the CDR3: TGTGCCAGGGCCCCGCGGAATTCACCCCTCCACTTT.

This chain joins TRBV4-2 and TRBJ2-1; D is unclear. V lost 0 bases and J 0 bases, leaving 12 bases between the germline ends. This CDR3 contains 17 residues. CDR1 is LGHNA and CDR2 is YNFKEQ in the germline V gene. CDR3 residues: CASSQEPYPSSYNEQFF. CDR3 DNA: TGTGCCAGCAGCCAAGAACCCTATCCGAGCTCCTACAATGAGCAGTTCTTC.

The rearrangement joins TRBV7-9 to TRBJ1-1; tentative D call: TRBD1 (5 bases). This CDR3 is built from 15 residues. Trimming removed 2 bases from V and 3 bases from J, with 13 bases in between. Germline V gives CDR1 SEHNR, CDR2 FQNEAQ (reference sequence). The CDR3 bases are TGTGCCAGCAGCTTAAGTCCGCAGGGTCACACTGAAGCTTTCTTT. Its protein product is CASSLSPQGHTEAFF.

J is TRBJ1-4 and V is TRBV19; D call uncertain. Germline CDR1 is LNHDA and CDR2 is SQIVND (reference sequence). This CDR3 spans 12 amino acids. V was trimmed by 9 bases and J by 10 bases, leaving 15 bases between them. The CDR3 sequence: CASRGEVGKLFF. CDR3 DNA sequence: TGTGCCAGCCGCGGGGAGGTGGGAAAACTGTTTTTT.

The V gene is TRBV15, the J gene TRBJ2-1, with 11 bases identical to TRBD2. The CDR3 covers 15 residues. Germline CDR1 LNHNV, CDR2 YYDKDF (reference sequence). Germline trimming cut 8 bases from V and 0 bases from J; bases unmatched to any gene: 3. The CDR3 bases are TGTGCCACCCGTAGCGGGAGGGCCTCCTACAATGAGCAGTTCTTC. Amino acid sequence: CATRSGRASYNEQFF.

As to this clone: An end of the junction differs from the germline gene, which may be a read error. This chain links TRBV7-9 with TRBJ1-5, with a tentative D call TRBD1 (6 bases). Germline values: CDR1 SEHNR, CDR2 FQNEAQ (reference sequence). The CDR3 spans 16 residues. The CDR3 nucleotides read TGTTCCAGCAGCTTAGAACGATCAGGGGGCAATCAGCCCCAGCATTTT. Its translation: CSSSLERSGGNQPQHF.

The chain links TRBV27 to TRBJ2-1; TRBD1 agrees at 8 bases. This CDR3 region has 15 residues. The germline V gene has CDR1 MNHEY and CDR2 SMNVEV (reference sequence). The V segment lost 3 bases and the J segment 9 bases; nucleotides outside the gene matches: 10. In DNA, the CDR3 is TGTGCCAGCAGTTTCTCGGCAGGGGGCACAGGTGAGCAGTTCTTC. It translates to CASSFSAGGTGEQFF.

The V call is TRBV27, the J call TRBJ2-3, with TRBD2 matching over 9 bases. The CDR3 length is 15 residues. CDR1 MNHEY and CDR2 SMNVEV come from the germline V gene (reference sequence). Trimming took 2 bases from V and 4 from J; bases not matched to a gene: 4. CDR3 loop: CASSLGGRGADTQYF. CDR3 in DNA: TGTGCCAGCAGTTTAGGCGGGAGGGGGGCAGATACGCAGTATTTT.

V gene TRBV12-5 combines with J gene TRBJ2-3; D is uncertain. CDR1 is LGHNT and CDR2 is FRNRAP in the germline V gene. CDR3 length: 13 amino acids. V was pared by 3 bases and J by 3 bases, with 7 bases between. CDR3 sequence: CASGFSGTDTQYF. CDR3 nucleotides: TGTGCTAGTGGTTTCTCCGGGACAGATACGCAGTATTTT.

The table lists this clone with a few counts. V is TRBV11-2 and J is TRBJ2-1, with 7 bases identical to TRBD2. Germline trimming cut 4 bases from V and 0 bases from J; bases unmatched to any gene: 6. There are 16 residues in the CDR3. The germline CDR1 and CDR2 sequences are SGHAT and FQNNGV. The CDR3 protein is CASSYMRGNSYNEQFF. The CDR3 nucleotides are TGTGCCAGCAGCTATATGCGGGGGAACTCCTACAATGAGCAGTTCTTC.

This clone was recorded a few times. The CDR3 sequence is CASSITGGNTEAFF. In nucleotides, the CDR3 is TGTGCCAGCAGTATAACAGGGGGGAACACTGAAGCTTTCTTT. V gene TRBV9 combines with J gene TRBJ1-1; 8 positions match TRBD1. Germline CDR1 reads SGDLS; CDR2 reads YYNGEE. With 5 bases clipped from V and 1 base from J, the junction kept 4 bases outside the gene matches. The CDR3 has 14 residues. The full variable domain, with the rest looked up from reference TRBV9 and TRBJ1-1, is DSGVTQTPKHLITATGQRVTLRCSPRSGDLSVYWYQQSLDQGLQFLIQYYNGEERAKGNILERFSAQQFPDLHSELNLSSLELGDSALYFCASSITGGNTEAFFGQGTRLTVV.

The chain recombines TRBV7-2 with TRBJ2-7; D may be TRBD2 (6 bases). Per germline, CDR1 SGHTA and CDR2 FQGNSA. Trimming stripped 5 bases from V and 2 bases from J, with 13 bases between. This CDR3 has 14 residues. CDR3 loop: CASSVSGSPYEQYF. In DNA form, the CDR3 reads TGTGCCAGCAGCGTTAGCGGAAGCCCCTACGAGCAGTACTTC. Full variable domain (rest looked up from reference TRBV7-2 and TRBJ2-7): GAGVSQSPSNKVTEKGKDVELRCDPISGHTALYWYRQSLGQGLEFLIYFQGNSAPDKSGLPSDRFSAERTGGSVSTLTIQRTQQEDSAVYLCASSVSGSPYEQYFGPGTRLTVT.

The chain couples TRBV4-2 to TRBJ1-5; TRBD1 agrees at 7 bases. V shed 0 bases and J 5 bases; nucleotides not matched to a gene: 4. The CDR3 length is 15 residues. Germline V gene data show CDR1 as LGHNA and CDR2 as YNFKEQ. The CDR3 DNA reads as TGTGCCAGCAGCCAAGATGGCAGGGGGGATCAGCCCCAGCATTTT. This codes for CASSQDGRGDQPQHF.